These 27 T cell receptor beta chains were sequenced from one sample in a study of CXCR3-negative and CXCR3-positive naive CD8 T cells (dated by TCRdb to the late 2010s). TCRdb shows the sequencer as NextSeq 550. The Human TCR Profiling Kit (MiLaboratory) was used to prepare UMI-labeled 5' RACE TRB cDNA libraries. TCRdb reprocessed the reads, so every CDR3 protein sequence counts as one entry and DNA is not shown. The sample table includes fewer than 90,000 distinct CDR3 sequences. The top ten clonotypes cover about 1.6% of the sample. The specimen was naive CXCR3- CD8+ T cells from blood. Per the publication, the cell subset or site label means: CD45RO-CCR7+CD27+CD95- naive CD8+ T cells lacking CXCR3 (TNR3-). The receptors originated from a human donor in good health. Some clones in this sample may be carry-over from other donors' samples.

The chain couples TRBV29-1 to TRBJ1-3; without DNA, the TCRdb call of TRBD1 cannot be checked. This CDR3 is 13 amino acids long. Germline CDR1 reads SQVTM; CDR2 reads ANQGSEA. CDR3 region: CSVEVGAGNTIYF.

This chain joins TRBV12-3 or TRBV12-4 and TRBJ2-7. The CDR3 consists of 13 residues. CDR3: CASSLDPAYEQYF.

This chain connects TRBV14 to TRBJ2-3; absent DNA, TCRdb's TRBD2 call cannot be checked. Germline loops: CDR1 SGHDN, CDR2 FVKESK. This CDR3 is built from 18 residues. CDR3 residues: CASGESRGPSGRFDTQYF.

The chain uses TRBV5-1 and TRBJ2-5. The CDR3 loop spans 13 amino acids. Germline loops: CDR1 SGHRS, CDR2 YFSETQ. CDR3 in amino acids: CASSPADQETQYF.

The chain is built from TRBV29-1 and TRBJ2-7. Germline V gene sequence: CDR1 SQVTM, CDR2 ANQGSEA. This CDR3 has 11 amino acids. CDR3 sequence: CSVLEQYVQYF.

The chain employs TRBV9 and TRBJ2-5. This CDR3 has 14 residues. The germline V gene has CDR1 SGDLS and CDR2 YYNGEE. The CDR3 sequence is CASSVADGQETQYF. Full variable domain (missing parts from reference TRBV9 and TRBJ2-5): DSGVTQTPKHLITATGQRVTLRCSPRSGDLSVYWYQQSLDQGLQFLIQYYNGEERAKGNILERFSAQQFPDLHSELNLSSLELGDSALYFCASSVADGQETQYFGPGTRLLVL.

The genes are TRBV7-8 and TRBJ2-7. Germline V gives CDR1 SGHVS, CDR2 FQNEAQ. CDR3 length: 13 amino acids. The CDR3 protein is CASSLLGDYEQYF.

The CDR3 spells CASSQGKRVGYNEQLF. The chain has TRBV3-1 and TRBJ2-1. Germline values: CDR1 LGHDT, CDR2 YNNKEL (reference sequence). The CDR3 is 16 residues long.

This chain connects TRBV19 to TRBJ1-1; the D call from TCRdb, TRBD1, cannot be confirmed without DNA. The CDR3 is 15 amino acids. Germline loops: CDR1 LNHDA, CDR2 SQIVND (reference sequence). CDR3 residues: CASRGHLGANTEAFF.

The CDR3 spells CASSLDVSSYEQYF. The chain recombines TRBV11-3 with TRBJ2-7. The CDR3 runs to 14 residues. The germline V gene encodes CDR1 SGHNT and CDR2 YENEEA. The full variable domain, rest sourced from reference TRBV11-3 and TRBJ2-7, is EAGVVQSPRYKIIEKKQPVAFWCNPISGHNTLYWYLQNLGQGPELLIRYENEEAVDDSQLPKDRFSAERLKGVDSTLKIQPAELGDSAVYLCASSLDVSSYEQYFGPGTRLTVT.

The gene calls are TRBV7-9 and TRBJ2-7. From germline, CDR1 is SEHNR and CDR2 FQNEAQ (reference sequence). This CDR3 region has 12 residues. This CDR3 reads CASSLLVYEQYF.

This chain connects TRBV4-1 to TRBJ2-2; there is no DNA to check the TCRdb D call of TRBD2. This CDR3 has 14 amino acids. CDR1 is MGHRA, CDR2 YSYEKL, per germline. CDR3: CASSPSPNTGELFF.

The rearrangement uses TRBV3-1 and TRBJ2-7; TCRdb designates TRBD2, a call that cannot be tested without DNA. Germline assignment: CDR1 LGHDT and CDR2 YNNKEL (reference sequence). This CDR3 is 17 amino acids long. The CDR3: CASSQVGNALPSNEQYF.

The J gene is TRBJ2-7, the V gene TRBV20-1; TCRdb names TRBD2, which stays unverified in the absence of DNA. This CDR3 is built from 15 residues. Germline CDR1 is DFQATT and CDR2 is SNEGSKA (reference sequence). CDR3: CSASSWTSGPYEQYF.

The chain links TRBV4-1 to TRBJ2-2; TCRdb designates TRBD2, a call that cannot be tested without DNA. In germline, CDR1 is MGHRA, CDR2 YSYEKL. The CDR3 has 16 residues. The CDR3: CASSSWSPRLAGELFF.

The V and J genes are TRBV29-1 and TRBJ2-1; the TCRdb call, TRBD1, lacks DNA for checking. CDR1 and CDR2 (germline): SQVTM, ANQGSEA. CDR3 length: 14 residues. CDR3 loop: CSVEPRGSYNEQFF.

The rearrangement links TRBV28 to TRBJ2-7. The CDR3 runs 15 residues. Germline assignment: CDR1 MDHEN and CDR2 SYDVKM. CDR3 residues: CASSPILGSSYEQYF.

The genes are TRBV12-3 or TRBV12-4 and TRBJ2-1; TCRdb picks TRBD2, but there is no DNA to check that call. CDR3 size: 15 residues. Here the CDR3 reads CASSTALAGVGEQFF.

The chain joins TRBV2 to TRBJ1-4. Germline V gives CDR1 SNHLY, CDR2 FYNNEI. The CDR3 totals 20 residues. The CDR3 protein is CASSEWNRGSPAATNEKLFF.

The V and J genes are TRBV28 and TRBJ1-6; TCRdb designates TRBD1, a call that cannot be tested without DNA. This CDR3 is built from 14 residues. Germline loops: CDR1 MDHEN, CDR2 SYDVKM. CDR3 protein: CASSTGQGFSPLHF.

The chain couples TRBV28 to TRBJ2-7; the D call of TRBD2 rests on TCRdb alone, since no DNA is present to check it. The CDR3 is 17 residues long. Germline CDR1 and CDR2: MDHEN and SYDVKM. The CDR3 region is CASKQGVGRAGSWEQYF.

V is TRBV29-1 and J is TRBJ1-2; TCRdb gives TRBD1 as the D gene, but with no DNA this cannot be confirmed. The V gene's germline CDR1 is SQVTM and CDR2 ANQGSEA. The length of the CDR3 is 13 residues. The CDR3 protein is CSAIQGTASGYTF.

This sequence joins TRBV11-3 and TRBJ2-3; the TCRdb D gene call, TRBD1, has no DNA to confirm it. CDR3 length: 17 residues. Germline V gene lookup returns CDR1 SGHNT and CDR2 YENEEA. CDR3 sequence reads: CASSLGVKGGSTDTQYF.

The CDR3 loop reads CASSLRGKLGTGELFF. The chain is built from TRBV28 and TRBJ2-2; TCRdb designates TRBD1, a call that cannot be tested without DNA. Germline CDR1 is MDHEN and CDR2 is SYDVKM. CDR3 length equals 16 residues.

The rearrangement uses TRBV29-1 and TRBJ2-2; checking the TCRdb D call of TRBD1 is not possible without DNA. Germline CDR1 is SQVTM and CDR2 is ANQGSEA. This CDR3 has 13 amino acids. CDR3: CSVESGLTGELFF.

The rearrangement joins TRBV14 to TRBJ1-2; TCRdb designates TRBD1, a call that cannot be tested without DNA. The CDR3 totals 15 residues. The germline V gene encodes CDR1 SGHDN and CDR2 FVKESK. The CDR3 protein is CASSHEKTVNYGYTF.

The chain combines TRBV27 with TRBJ1-2; without DNA, the TCRdb call of TRBD1 cannot be checked. Per the germline V gene, CDR1 is MNHEY and CDR2 is SMNVEV (reference sequence). The CDR3 covers 14 residues. CDR3 region: CASSTYRSDYGYTF.